This T cell receptor beta chain was documented in a study of blood T cell repertoires in COVID-19. Whole-study context: Donors in the United States, Italy and Spain gave samples during acute or convalescent COVID-19. In each case, the material was cDNA or gDNA derived from T cells, B-cell-depleted T cells, or PBMCs.

V gave up 4 bases and J gave up 6 bases, with 13 bases separating them. The germline gives CDR1 SNHLY, CDR2 FYNNEI. The CDR3 consists of 13 residues. Measured with immunoSEQ multiplex PCR; TCRdb has only the in-frame clones, and not every one. The profile covers about 220,000 clones, with roughly 76% appearing a single time and 4.5% to 5.5% taken by the ten largest. This receptor was taken from a human donor in a cohort sampled during active COVID-19. This rearrangement joins TRBV2 to TRBJ2-7; D is ambiguous. The sequencing input was peripheral blood. The CDR3: CASSVEDFREQYF. For the CDR3, the DNA is TGTGCCAGCAGTGTTGAGGATTTTCGCGAGCAGTACTTC.